These T cell receptor beta chains were read from a single sample in a study of cytomegalovirus exposure and HLA in healthy donors. Data came from immunoSEQ multiplex PCR; TCRdb stores just in-frame clones and leaves some out. Altogether approximately 250,000 clones are present, about 85% being singletons, with the ten largest covering approximately 0.24%. The material sequenced was PBMCs. Source of these receptors: a girl under 10 years old in good health and CMV-seronegative. Both conserved end residues are part of each CDR3. The D gene is left open where the match is weak. Only part of the rows carry a size: once, few, many, or a class if the clone is expanded.

CDR3 protein	CDR3 DNA	clone size	D gene	J gene	V gene
CASSQKGGTEAFF	TGTGCCAGCAGCCAAAAAGGGGGCACTGAAGCTTTCTTT	NA	NA	TRBJ1-1	TRBV7-9
CASSEAGGQYF	TGTGCCAGCAGTGAAGCGGGGGGGCAGTACTTC	NA	NA	TRBJ2-7	TRBV2
CAISSSTDEQYF	TGTGCCATCAGCAGTTCCACCGACGAGCAGTACTTC	NA	NA	TRBJ2-7	TRBV10-3
CASSLVGGGMREQYF	TGCGCCAGCAGCTTGGTCGGGGGGGGAATGAGGGAGCAGTACTTC	NA	TRBD2	TRBJ2-7	TRBV5-1
CASSLGDRVNEKLFF	TGTGCCAGCAGCTTAGGGGACAGAGTTAATGAAAAACTGTTTTTT	NA	TRBD1	TRBJ1-4	TRBV7-9
CASSLIGGEQYF	TGTGCCAGCAGCTTAATTGGGGGGGAGCAGTACTTC	NA	NA	TRBJ2-7	TRBV7-3
CATTPDRGLGEAFF	TGTGCCACCACTCCCGACAGGGGGCTGGGTGAAGCTTTCTTT	once	TRBD1	TRBJ1-1	TRBV6-4
CASSIRTEGRPQHF	TGTGCCAGTAGTATAAGGACAGAGGGTCGGCCCCAGCATTTT	NA	NA	TRBJ1-5	TRBV19
CASSLEPSGDETQYF	TGTGCCAGCAGCTTGGAGCCTAGCGGGGATGAGACCCAGTACTTC	NA	TRBD2	TRBJ2-5	TRBV5-4
CASSSPGTVAYGYTF	TGTGCCAGCAGCTCCCCCGGGACAGTGGCCTATGGCTACACCTTC	once	TRBD1	TRBJ1-2	TRBV7-9
CASSLDRGPTYEQYF	TGCGCCAGCAGCCTTGACAGGGGTCCGACCTACGAGCAGTACTTC	NA	TRBD1	TRBJ2-7	TRBV5-1
CASSVQLGTRETQYF	TGTGCCAGCAGCGTCCAACTAGGGACTCGGGAGACCCAGTACTTC	NA	NA	TRBJ2-5	TRBV9
CASKLGLGGNEQFF	TGCGCCAGCAAATTGGGACTAGGGGGCAATGAGCAGTTCTTC	NA	TRBD2	TRBJ2-1	TRBV5-1
CASSLGEAFYNEQFF	TGTGCCAGCAGCTTAGGGGAGGCCTTCTACAATGAGCAGTTCTTC	NA	NA	TRBJ2-1	TRBV7-9
CASMGQGRIEQFF	TGTGCCAGCATGGGACAGGGGCGGATTGAGCAGTTCTTC	NA	TRBD1	TRBJ2-1	TRBV27
CATGQEFLNYGYTF	TGTGCCACCGGACAGGAGTTTCTTAACTATGGCTACACCTTC	NA	TRBD1	TRBJ1-2	TRBV2
CASINSDTGELFF	TGTGCCAGCATAAATTCGGACACCGGGGAGCTGTTTTTT	NA	NA	TRBJ2-2	TRBV6-5
CASKNLEMNGYTF	TGTGCCAGCAAGAATTTGGAGATGAATGGCTACACCTTC	once	NA	TRBJ1-2	TRBV6-1
CASSLKRLAGSHEQFF	TGTGCCAGCAGCTTGAAGAGACTAGCGGGATCCCATGAGCAGTTCTTC	NA	TRBD2	TRBJ2-1	TRBV5-4
CASRTSGGAGTDTQYF	TGTGCCAGCCGGACTAGCGGGGGGGCTGGCACAGATACGCAGTATTTT	NA	TRBD2	TRBJ2-3	TRBV27
CASSVLAGRNEQFF	TGTGCCAGCAGTGTCCTAGCGGGAAGAAATGAGCAGTTCTTC	once	TRBD2	TRBJ2-1	TRBV6-1
CASSSTQGTYEQYF	TGTGCCAGCAGTTCTACACAGGGCACCTACGAGCAGTACTTC	NA	NA	TRBJ2-7	TRBV7-9
CASSLGRGGWETQYF	TGTGCCAGCAGCTTAGGGCGGGGGGGATGGGAGACCCAGTACTTC	NA	TRBD2	TRBJ2-5	TRBV7-8
CASSRDRGGYTF	TGTGCCAGCAGCCGGGACAGGGGTGGCTACACCTTC	NA	TRBD1	TRBJ1-2	TRBV5-5
CASSLSGSSGANVLTF	TGCGCCAGCAGCCTTAGCGGGAGCTCTGGGGCCAACGTCCTGACTTTC	NA	TRBD2	TRBJ2-6	TRBV4-1